Presented here are 5 T cell receptor beta chains from one specimen sequenced in a study of T cells after yellow fever vaccination. TCRdb processed the 5' RACE reads anew with MiXCR; each CDR3 protein has one entry. The sample records over 85,000 distinct CDR3 sequences, roughly 9% being singletons. Sequenced here: CD8+ T cells not binding an NS4B(214-222) dextramer, sorted from PBMCs, sampled roughly 15 days after the first yellow fever vaccination. The origin of the receptors is a man aged 18 to 30 who received the YFV17D yellow fever vaccine.

This clonotype has at least ten counts. The rearrangement uses TRBV7-2 and TRBJ2-1, with D tentatively TRBD1 (5 bases). The CDR3 spans 13 residues. From germline, CDR1 is SGHTA and CDR2 FQGNSA. V gave up 5 bases and J gave up 4 bases, with 9 bases separating them. CDR3 residues: CASSQGGYNEQFF. The CDR3 nucleotides are TGTGCCAGCAGCCAGGGTGGGTACAATGAGCAGTTCTTC. The variable domain in full, completed from reference TRBV7-2 and TRBJ2-1, reads GAGVSQSPSNKVTEKGKDVELRCDPISGHTALYWYRQSLGQGLEFLIYFQGNSAPDKSGLPSDRFSAERTGGSVSTLTIQRTQQEDSAVYLCASSQGGYNEQFFGPGTRLTVL.

This clonotype was seen a handful of times. The V and J genes are TRBV4-1 and TRBJ2-2, with 7 bases matching TRBD2. This CDR3 spans 16 amino acids. With 1 base clipped from V and 2 bases from J, the junction kept 4 bases outside the gene matches. Germline assignment: CDR1 MGHRA and CDR2 YSYEKL. CDR3 loop: CASSQARDYNTGELFF. In DNA form, the CDR3 reads TGCGCCAGCAGCCAAGCTAGGGACTATAACACCGGGGAGCTGTTTTTT.

This CDR3 reads CASSWAPETEAFF. CDR3 DNA sequence: TGCGCCAGCAGCTGGGCCCCAGAAACTGAAGCTTTCTTT. The chain carries TRBV5-1 and TRBJ1-1; D unresolved. The CDR3 extends over 13 amino acids. Trimming removed 3 bases from V and 5 bases from J, with 11 bases in between. Germline assignment: CDR1 SGHRS and CDR2 YFSETQ.

This clonotype was observed a handful of times. The chain joins TRBV7-2 to TRBJ2-5; D perhaps matches TRBD2 (6 bases). V lost 2 bases and J 2 bases, leaving 15 bases between the germline ends. This CDR3 contains 16 residues. Germline V gives CDR1 SGHTA, CDR2 FQGNSA. In DNA, the CDR3 is TGTGCCAGCAGCTTAATTTGGGGGGTTCAACAAGAGACCCAGTACTTC. Encoded protein: CASSLIWGVQQETQYF.

V is TRBV7-9 and J is TRBJ1-1; D may be TRBD1 (5 bases). V lost 6 bases to trimming and J lost 3 bases, with 14 bases between them. Germline V gives CDR1 SEHNR, CDR2 FQNEAQ (reference sequence). CDR3 length: 14 amino acids. In nucleotides, the CDR3 is TGTGCCAGCAGGTTGGGGCTCTGGGACACTGAAGCTTTCTTT. It specifies CASRLGLWDTEAFF. Looking up the rest from reference TRBV7-9 and TRBJ1-1 gives the full variable domain: DTGVSQNPRHKITKRGQNVTFRCDPISEHNRLYWYRQTLGQGPEFLTYFQNEAQLEKSRLLSDRFSAERPKGSFSTLEIQRTEQGDSAMYLCASRLGLWDTEAFFGQGTRLTVV.